The 28 T cell receptor beta chains below all came from one sample that was sequenced in a study of beta chain features in type 1 diabetes. The investigators reverse transcribed all of the isolated RNA, so they sequenced expressed TCRB transcripts. The method was immunoSEQ multiplex PCR; TCRdb's version includes in-frame clones alone and lacks a portion of them. The repertoire consists of some 350,000 clones, with about 14% occurring once and the leading ten covering about 0.015%. General study findings and limits: Among patients with Type 1 diabetes, TCRB CDR3s were moderately but significantly shorter in every one of the four CD4+ subsets.

Antigens for these TCRs are unknown. Sequenced sample: naive CD4+ T cells from blood. These receptor sequences come from a young woman with type 1 diabetes.

This chain connects TRBV7-3 to TRBJ1-1, with TRBD1 matching over 7 bases. The V gene's germline CDR1 is SGHTA and CDR2 FQGTGA. The V gene end was trimmed by 5 bases and the J gene end by 3 bases; junction bases not matched to a gene: 3. The CDR3 extends over 13 amino acids. CDR3 sequence (DNA): TGTGCCAGCAGCGAACAGGGGCACACTGAAGCTTTCTTT. Translation: CASSEQGHTEAFF.

This chain joins TRBV5-4 and TRBJ2-1; the D is unclear. Germline V gene data show CDR1 as SGHNT and CDR2 as YYREEE (reference sequence). Between the trimmed V and J ends, which lost 7 bases and 3 bases, there was a span of 11 bases. This CDR3 is built from 13 residues. This chain's CDR3 is CASSARDYNEQFF. The CDR3, as DNA: TGTGCCAGCTCCGCGCGAGACTACAATGAGCAGTTCTTC. The complete variable domain, with remaining parts taken from reference TRBV5-4 and TRBJ2-1, reads ETGVTQSPTHLIKTRGQQVTLRCSSQSGHNTVSWYQQALGQGPQFIFQYYREEENGRGNFPPRFSGLQFPNYSSELNVNALELDDSALYLCASSARDYNEQFFGPGTRLTVL.

The genes are TRBV5-1 and TRBJ2-1; tentative D call: TRBD2 (5 bases). With 2 bases removed from V and 7 bases from J, the gap between germline ends came to 13 bases. This CDR3 has 14 amino acids. Germline CDR1 reads SGHRS; CDR2 reads YFSETQ. The CDR3 reads CASSFAPGVNEQFF. As DNA, the CDR3 is TGCGCCAGCAGCTTTGCCCCCGGGGTGAATGAGCAGTTCTTC.

There are a few counts of this clone. The V and J genes are TRBV5-4 and TRBJ2-5, with 7 bases lining up with TRBD1. The junction had 2 bases not matched to a gene; V was cut back by 4 bases and J by 2 bases. This CDR3 is built from 13 residues. The germline gives CDR1 SGHNT, CDR2 YYREEE (reference sequence). CDR3 DNA sequence: TGTGCCAGCAGCCCGGGACAGCAAGAGACCCAGTACTTC. Encoded protein: CASSPGQQETQYF. The full variable domain, completed using reference TRBV5-4 and TRBJ2-5, is ETGVTQSPTHLIKTRGQQVTLRCSSQSGHNTVSWYQQALGQGPQFIFQYYREEENGRGNFPPRFSGLQFPNYSSELNVNALELDDSALYLCASSPGQQETQYFGPGTRLLVL.

The gene calls are TRBV6-1 and TRBJ2-1; 10 positions agree with TRBD2. The V gene's germline CDR1 is MNHNS and CDR2 SASEGT. V shed 3 bases, J shed 1 base, and the junction held 3 bases outside the gene matches. The CDR3 is made up of 16 amino acids. DNA for the CDR3: TGTGCCAGCAGTGAGGGACTAGCGAATTCCTACAATGAGCAGTTCTTC. Its translation: CASSEGLANSYNEQFF.

A note on this clone: The identical CDR3 is also encoded by other nucleotide sequences in the sample. The rearrangement joins TRBV5-1 to TRBJ2-3, with 8 bases that match TRBD2. V lost 1 base and J lost 0; bases outside the gene matches: 1. Germline-derived CDR1 and CDR2 are SGHRS and YFSETQ. The CDR3 contains 15 residues. CDR3 sequence reads: CASSLSSGSTDTQYF. DNA for the CDR3: TGCGCCAGCAGCTTGTCTAGCGGGAGCACAGATACGCAGTATTTT.

V is TRBV30 and J is TRBJ2-7, with TRBD2 identical over 11 bases. Per the germline V gene, CDR1 is GTSNPN and CDR2 is SVGIG (reference sequence). The CDR3 totals 13 residues. Trimming removed 5 bases from V and 1 base from J; junction bases left unmatched: 1. The CDR3 spells CAWGTSGSYEQYF. The CDR3 DNA sequence: TGTGCCTGGGGGACTAGCGGATCCTACGAGCAGTACTTC.

This clone came up a few times. The V gene is TRBV28, the J gene TRBJ2-3; D perhaps matches TRBD2 (5 bases). Germline loops: CDR1 MDHEN, CDR2 SYDVKM. CDR3 length: 14 amino acids. V was shortened by 5 bases and J by 4 bases, with 13 bases between the two germline ends. In DNA form, the CDR3 reads TGTGCCAGCAGTCCCGACCCGAGGGCAGATACGCAGTATTTT. Residues: CASSPDPRADTQYF.

This clone was seen a few times. The chain is built from TRBV7-2 and TRBJ2-4, with D possibly matching TRBD1 (5 bases). Looked up from germline, CDR1 is SGHTA and CDR2 is FQGNSA. V shed 5 bases and J shed 1 base, with 9 bases lying between them. This CDR3 contains 14 residues. The CDR3 coding sequence is TGTGCCAGCAGCAAAGGGGATGCCAAAAACATTCAGTACTTC. This gives the protein CASSKGDAKNIQYF.

V gene TRBV19 combines with J gene TRBJ2-1, with TRBD1 matching 7 bases. V was pared by 4 bases and J by 2 bases, with 5 bases of the junction left unmatched. The CDR3 contains 15 residues. Germline V lookup: CDR1 LNHDA, CDR2 SQIVND (reference sequence). Here the CDR3 DNA reads TGTGCCAGTAGTAAGCCCACAGGGGCCTACAATGAGCAGTTCTTC. Translated: CASSKPTGAYNEQFF.

The rearrangement joins TRBV5-1 to TRBJ2-7, with 8 bases that match TRBD2. Germline V gene data show CDR1 as SGHRS and CDR2 as YFSETQ. CDR3 length: 14 amino acids. V lost 1 base and J lost 5; bases outside the gene matches: 5. The CDR3 coding sequence is TGCGCCAGCAGCTTGAACGCGGGAGGAGACGAGCAGTACTTC. Its translation: CASSLNAGGDEQYF.

This clone was counted a few times. The genes are TRBV6-5 and TRBJ2-3; possible D gene TRBD2, 6 bases. Trimming took 6 bases from V and 0 from J, leaving 10 bases between them. The CDR3 consists of 14 residues. Germline V gene data show CDR1 as MNHEY and CDR2 as SVGAGI. CDR3 protein: CASRDYPSTDTQYF. CDR3 DNA: TGTGCCAGCAGGGACTACCCTAGCACAGATACGCAGTATTTT.

A few counts support this clone. The chain joins TRBV11-3 to TRBJ2-2; no firm D call. V was cut by 4 bases and J by 4 bases, with 13 bases left in between. CDR1 is SGHNT, CDR2 YENEEA, per germline. There are 15 residues in the CDR3. CDR3 in DNA: TGTGCCAGCAGCTCTGGCAGGCGTGGCACCGGGGAGCTGTTTTTT. This codes for CASSSGRRGTGELFF.

The chain has TRBV11-2 and TRBJ2-1; 13 nucleotides match TRBD2. Germline CDR1 is SGHAT and CDR2 is FQNNGV. The CDR3 contains 14 residues. Trimming cost V 1 base and J 15 bases; bases outside gene matches: 6. CDR3: CASSLAGLAGRGFF. The CDR3 region has the DNA TGTGCCAGCAGCTTAGCGGGACTAGCGGGAAGGGGGTTCTTC.

This chain joins TRBV10-2 and TRBJ2-1; 9 bases fit TRBD2. Germline V gene lookup returns CDR1 WSHSY and CDR2 SAAADI. J gave up 10 bases and V 7 bases, and 11 bases lay outside the gene matches. The CDR3 sequence is 14 residues long. This chain's CDR3 is CASTGAGGPREQFF. As DNA, the CDR3 is TGCGCCAGCACCGGGGCGGGAGGGCCCAGGGAGCAGTTCTTC.

The chain carries TRBV11-2 and TRBJ2-4; D ambiguous. V was pared by 1 base and J by 0 bases, with 10 bases between. This CDR3 is 16 amino acids long. CDR1 SGHAT and CDR2 FQNNGV come from the germline V gene. The CDR3 sequence is CASSLGAVLAKNIQYF. The CDR3 DNA reads as TGTGCCAGCAGCTTAGGTGCGGTCTTAGCCAAAAACATTCAGTACTTC.

The sample holds a few counts of this clone. The chain recombines TRBV25-1 with TRBJ2-3, with 16 positions matching TRBD2. The CDR3 totals 15 residues. After removal of 4 bases from V and 9 bases from J, the junction contained 4 bases not matched to a gene. Germline CDR1 and CDR2: MGHDK and SYGVNS. CDR3 protein: CASSGGLAGGGTQYF. The CDR3 DNA reads as TGTGCCAGCAGTGGGGGACTAGCGGGAGGGGGAACGCAGTATTTT.

V and J are TRBV30 and TRBJ1-1, with D unresolved. This CDR3 has 10 residues. CDR1 GTSNPN and CDR2 SVGIG come from the germline V gene (reference sequence). The V end was cut by 5 bases, the J end by 3 bases, with 4 bases between. The CDR3 protein is CAWSDTEAFF. The CDR3 DNA reads TGTGCCTGGTCAGACACTGAAGCTTTCTTT.

In its sample, this clone was seen a few times. The gene calls are TRBV6-6 and TRBJ1-3; no reliable D call. This CDR3 spans 15 amino acids. V lost 1 base to trimming and J lost 2 bases, with 9 bases between them. In germline, CDR1 is MNHNY, CDR2 SVGAGI (reference sequence). The CDR3: CASSYFGGAGNTIYF. In nucleotides, the CDR3 is TGTGCCAGCAGTTACTTCGGAGGAGCTGGAAACACCATATATTTT.

This clone was seen more than once but under ten times. This chain links TRBV30 with TRBJ2-1, with TRBD1 identical over 10 bases. The CDR3 has 14 amino acids. Germline CDR1 and CDR2: GTSNPN and SVGIG (reference sequence). J gave up 6 bases and V 4 bases, and 6 bases lay outside the gene matches. CDR3 in amino acids: CAWIPGTGVNEQFF. The DNA for the CDR3 is TGTGCCTGGATCCCCGGGACAGGGGTCAATGAGCAGTTCTTC. The variable domain in full, completed from reference TRBV30 and TRBJ2-1, reads SQTIHQWPATLVQPVGSPLSLECTVEGTSNPNLYWYRQAAGRGLQLLFYSVGIGQISSEVPQNLSASRPQDRQFILSSKKLLLSDSGFYLCAWIPGTGVNEQFFGPGTRLTVL.

V and J are TRBV11-2 and TRBJ2-5; 10 bases match TRBD2. V was pared by 5 bases and J by 4 bases, with 13 bases of the junction left unmatched. Germline CDR1 SGHAT, CDR2 FQNNGV. This CDR3 comprises 17 residues. In DNA, the CDR3 is TGTGCCAGCAGCCGAAAGATTACCGGGACTAGCGTAGAGACCCAGTACTTC. Translation gives CASSRKITGTSVETQYF.

The chain's CDR3 is CASSRGTSGWPRTDTQYF. The CDR3 DNA reads as TGTGCCAGCAGCCGTGGGACTAGCGGGTGGCCCCGCACAGATACGCAGTATTTT. This chain connects TRBV7-9 to TRBJ2-3, with 12 bases matching TRBD2. CDR1 is SEHNR, CDR2 FQNEAQ, per germline (reference sequence). J lost 1 base, V lost 5 bases, and 10 bases had no gene match. The CDR3 length is 18 residues.

The J gene is TRBJ2-5, the V gene TRBV7-2, with 8 bases that match TRBD2. The germline V gene has CDR1 SGHTA and CDR2 FQGNSA. The length of the CDR3 is 19 residues. The junction had 22 bases not matched to a gene; V was cut back by 5 bases and J by 5 bases. The chain's CDR3 is CASSNATELSGTLGETQYF. The CDR3, as DNA: TGTGCCAGCAGCAATGCGACGGAGCTTAGCGGGACCCTCGGTGAGACCCAGTACTTC.

This clone has a handful of counts. This specimen includes other DNA sequences encoding the same CDR3. The chain couples TRBV18 to TRBJ2-1, with 11 positions matching TRBD2. The germline CDR1 and CDR2 sequences are KGHSH and LQKENI. V was pared by 0 bases and J by 6 bases, with 4 bases of the junction left unmatched. The CDR3 is 16 amino acids. In nucleotides, the CDR3 is TGTGCCAGCTCACCACCCCTAGCGGGAGGTAGCAATGAGCAGTTCTTC. Residues: CASSPPLAGGSNEQFF.

J is TRBJ2-2 and V is TRBV28; TRBD1 matches at 7 bases. V shed 6 bases, J shed 5 bases, and the junction held 9 bases outside the gene matches. Germline V CDR1 and CDR2: MDHEN, SYDVKM. The CDR3 sequence is 15 residues long. Here the CDR3 reads CASSVPGQTTGELFF. The CDR3 DNA follows: TGTGCCAGCAGCGTCCCGGGACAGACAACCGGGGAGCTGTTTTTT.

The CDR3 region is CASSLAVLTGELFF. In DNA, the CDR3 is TGTGCCAGCAGCTTAGCGGTTCTAACCGGGGAGCTGTTTTTT. This sequence joins TRBV7-2 and TRBJ2-2; no clear D gene. With 0 bases removed from V and 5 bases from J, the gap between germline ends came to 7 bases. Germline assignment: CDR1 SGHTA and CDR2 FQGNSA. The CDR3 has 14 amino acids. Full variable domain (rest looked up from reference TRBV7-2 and TRBJ2-2): GAGVSQSPSNKVTEKGKDVELRCDPISGHTALYWYRQSLGQGLEFLIYFQGNSAPDKSGLPSDRFSAERTGGSVSTLTIQRTQQEDSAVYLCASSLAVLTGELFFGEGSRLTVL.

In this sample, this clone turned up a few times. The CDR3, as DNA: TGTGCCAGCAGCGTAGACAGGGCTCGCGAAAAACTGTTTTTT. Amino acids: CASSVDRAREKLFF. The chain has TRBV9 and TRBJ1-4, with a weak D call TRBD1 (6 bases). The CDR3 contains 14 residues. V was trimmed by 0 bases and J by 8 bases, leaving 11 bases between them. CDR1 and CDR2 (germline): SGDLS, YYNGEE.

The chain is built from TRBV2 and TRBJ1-1; TRBD1 is a possible D gene (5 bases). This CDR3 region has 13 residues. Germline V gene data show CDR1 as SNHLY and CDR2 as FYNNEI. The V gene lost 4 bases and the J gene lost 7 bases, with 13 bases spanning the gap. The CDR3 coding sequence is TGTGCCAGCAGTGTTGGGGCGCGCGGTGAAGCTTTCTTT. Protein product: CASSVGARGEAFF.